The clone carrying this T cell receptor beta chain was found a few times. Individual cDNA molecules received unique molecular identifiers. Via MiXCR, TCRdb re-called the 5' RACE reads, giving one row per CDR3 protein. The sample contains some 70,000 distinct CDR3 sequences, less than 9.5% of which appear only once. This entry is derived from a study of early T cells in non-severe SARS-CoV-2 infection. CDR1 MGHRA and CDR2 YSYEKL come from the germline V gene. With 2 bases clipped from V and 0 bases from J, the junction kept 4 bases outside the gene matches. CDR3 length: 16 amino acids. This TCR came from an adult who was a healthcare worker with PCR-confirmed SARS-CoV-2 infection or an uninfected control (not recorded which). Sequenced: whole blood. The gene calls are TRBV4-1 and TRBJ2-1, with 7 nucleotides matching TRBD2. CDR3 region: CASSQRAGSSYNEQFF. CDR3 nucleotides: TGCGCCAGCAGCCAAAGAGCGGGAAGCTCCTACAATGAGCAGTTCTTC.